Each of the 27 T cell receptor beta chains below was sequenced from the same sample in a study of T cell repertoires in cytomegalovirus infection. Antigens of these TCRs are unknown. TCRdb processed the reads anew with MiXCR; each CDR3 protein has one entry. The sample holds roughly 49,000 distinct CDR3 sequences, approximately 22% seen once. Sequenced sample: PBMCs, sequenced either directly or after in vitro stimulation (not recorded which). These receptors all come from a human donor in good health (CMV status not recorded). Some clones in this sample may be carry-over from other donors' samples.

This clonotype was recorded many times. V and J are TRBV7-8 and TRBJ2-3, with D unclear. Germline V gives CDR1 SGHVS, CDR2 FQNEAQ. V was clipped by 11 bases and J by 3 bases, with 12 bases between them. The CDR3 runs to 12 residues. This CDR3 reads CACTPATDTQYF. CDR3 bases: TGTGCCTGTACCCCAGCAACAGATACGCAGTATTTT.

This chain links TRBV6-5 with TRBJ2-7; 8 bases line up with TRBD1. V lost 6 bases and J lost 2; bases outside the gene matches: 9. This CDR3 comprises 15 residues. The germline CDR1 and CDR2 sequences are MNHEY and SVGAGI. CDR3: CASSERQGTTYEQYF. The CDR3 nucleotides read TGTGCCAGCAGCGAGAGACAGGGGACCACCTACGAGCAGTACTTC.

This clonotype appeared a few times. The chain's CDR3 is CATSRVQGWNEQFF. The CDR3 DNA sequence: TGTGCCACCAGCAGAGTACAGGGGTGGAATGAGCAGTTCTTC. The gene calls are TRBV15 and TRBJ2-1; 7 nucleotides agree with TRBD1. The CDR3 loop spans 14 amino acids. The J segment lost 7 bases and the V segment lost 1 base, leaving 4 bases of the junction unmatched. Germline CDR1 reads LNHNV; CDR2 reads YYDKDF (reference sequence).

V usage is TRBV6-2 or TRBV6-3 and J usage is TRBJ2-3; D is uncertain. Germline V gene lookup returns CDR1 MNHEY and CDR2 SVGEGT. The CDR3 loop spans 15 amino acids. V shed 2 bases and J shed 4 bases, with 13 bases lying between them. CDR3 nucleotides: TGTGCCAGCAGTTACCCATCGGCGCATCCAGATACGCAGTATTTT. It specifies CASSYPSAHPDTQYF.

This clonotype was seen only a few times. This chain connects TRBV4-1 to TRBJ2-1, with D possibly TRBD1 on 5 matching bases. Germline lookup yields CDR1 MGHRA and CDR2 YSYEKL. The germline V and J ends were trimmed by 4 bases and 9 bases, with 7 bases remaining between them. This CDR3 has 11 residues. The CDR3 loop is CASSPGREQFF. The CDR3 DNA sequence: TGCGCCAGCAGCCCAGGGCGTGAGCAGTTCTTC.

This clonotype was counted many times. J is TRBJ1-3 and V is TRBV10-3, with no clear D. CDR1 is ENHRY and CDR2 is SYGVKD in the germline V gene. CDR3 length equals 12 residues. V shed 8 bases and J shed 4 bases, with 9 bases lying between them. CDR3 in DNA: TGTGCCATCCAAACAGCAGGAAACACCATATATTTT. Translated: CAIQTAGNTIYF.

There are a few counts of this clonotype. The gene calls are TRBV6-6 and TRBJ1-2, with D hard to call. This CDR3 contains 14 residues. Germline values: CDR1 MNHNY, CDR2 SVGAGI (reference sequence). The V and J ends lost 7 bases and 4 bases respectively, with 16 bases between them. The chain's CDR3 is CASTVRTAAYGYTF. CDR3 bases: TGTGCCAGCACCGTACGGACCGCAGCCTATGGCTACACCTTC.

The CDR3 here is CASSFLGYEQYF. In DNA form, the CDR3 reads TGTGCCAGCAGCTTCTTGGGGTACGAGCAGTACTTC. V usage is TRBV5-5 and J usage is TRBJ2-7; no reliable D call. V was pared by 2 bases and J by 4 bases, with 7 bases between. Germline V CDR1 and CDR2: SGHKS, YYEKEE (reference sequence). The CDR3 sequence is 12 residues long.

Note on this clonotype: With a much larger clone just one base away, this may be a read error. The rearrangement links TRBV6-2 or TRBV6-3 to TRBJ1-1; D may be TRBD1 (5 bases). In germline, CDR1 is MNHEY, CDR2 SVGEGT. The ends were cut back, 11 bases at V and 4 bases at J, with 17 bases in the middle. The CDR3 covers 13 residues. The CDR3 reads CAGTRGGTTEAFF. CDR3 nucleotides: TGTGCCGGCACCCGCGGAGGGACCACTGAAGCTTTCTTT.

This clonotype was detected only a few times. This rearrangement joins TRBV10-3 to TRBJ2-2; 7 bases match TRBD1. Trimming took 10 bases from V and 6 from J; bases not matched to a gene: 11. The CDR3 sequence is 14 residues long. The germline gives CDR1 ENHRY, CDR2 SYGVKD. This chain's CDR3 is CANRQGMFAGELFF. In DNA form, the CDR3 reads TGTGCCAACAGACAGGGAATGTTTGCCGGGGAGCTGTTTTTT.

In this sample, this clonotype turned up many times. CDR3 loop: CASSSESNQPQHF. The CDR3 nucleotides are TGTGCCAGCTCATCAGAGTCCAATCAGCCCCAGCATTTT. The V call is TRBV18, the J call TRBJ1-5, with D unclear. V lost 5 bases, J lost 3 bases, and 8 bases lay in between. This CDR3 spans 13 amino acids. CDR1 KGHSH and CDR2 LQKENI come from the germline V gene.

V gene TRBV6-6 combines with J gene TRBJ2-2, with D uncertain. Germline lookup yields CDR1 MNHNY and CDR2 SVGAGI (reference sequence). This CDR3 contains 16 residues. Trimming took 5 bases from V and 4 from J, leaving 17 bases between them. The CDR3 region is CASSLQWDGPTGELFF. The CDR3 DNA reads as TGTGCCAGCAGTCTGCAGTGGGATGGACCCACCGGGGAGCTGTTTTTT.

The table lists this clonotype with many counts. The chain couples TRBV6-1 to TRBJ2-5; D is uncertain. V gave up 6 bases and J gave up 4 bases, with 9 bases separating them. CDR1 is MNHNS and CDR2 is SASEGT in the germline V gene. This CDR3 has 12 residues. The CDR3 nucleotides read TGTGCCAGCAGCTTTCACGGAGAGACCCAGTACTTC. Protein sequence: CASSFHGETQYF.

The sample holds many counts of this clonotype. The V and J genes are TRBV4-1 and TRBJ1-1; D is unclear. Germline assignment: CDR1 MGHRA and CDR2 YSYEKL. The CDR3 loop spans 15 amino acids. Trimming left V 1 base short and J 5 bases short, with 14 bases between. DNA of the CDR3: TGCGCCAGCAGCCAAGGCCTCATGTCGGGGACTGAAGCTTTCTTT. As protein: CASSQGLMSGTEAFF.

Ten or more counts support this clonotype. The chain uses TRBV7-2 and TRBJ2-7; TRBD2 aligns across 8 bases. Germline V gene sequence: CDR1 SGHTA, CDR2 FQGNSA. The CDR3 has 14 residues. V trimming: 3 bases; J trimming: 5 bases; junction bases outside the gene matches: 6. The CDR3 region is CASSFRAGEHEQYF. CDR3 bases: TGTGCCAGCAGCTTTAGAGCGGGGGAACACGAGCAGTACTTC.

The chain is built from TRBV7-8 and TRBJ2-1, with 12 bases aligning to TRBD2. Germline V gene sequence: CDR1 SGHVS, CDR2 FQNEAQ. CDR3 length: 16 amino acids. With V trimmed by 5 bases and J by 6 bases, 8 bases remained unmatched. CDR3 in amino acids: CASSTPLAGGPNEQFF. The CDR3 coding sequence is TGTGCCAGCAGCACGCCACTAGCGGGGGGCCCCAATGAGCAGTTCTTC.

The chain links TRBV28 to TRBJ2-7; D not certain. This CDR3 has 16 amino acids. V was trimmed by 3 bases and J by 6 bases, leaving 21 bases between them. Germline V gene lookup returns CDR1 MDHEN and CDR2 SYDVKM. Here the CDR3 reads CASSLWGMTVVTEQYF. CDR3 sequence (DNA): TGTGCCAGCAGTTTGTGGGGTATGACCGTCGTGACCGAGCAGTACTTC.

This clonotype was observed a handful of times. V usage is TRBV7-8 and J usage is TRBJ2-1; maybe TRBD2 (6 bases). V gave up 5 bases and J gave up 8 bases, with 7 bases separating them. CDR1 SGHVS and CDR2 FQNEAQ come from the germline V gene. CDR3 length: 11 amino acids. CDR3 nucleotides: TGTGCCAGCAGCGGGGACTATGAGCAGTTCTTC. Its translation: CASSGDYEQFF.

The chain combines TRBV15 with TRBJ2-1; D is undetermined. Trimming took 1 base from V and 1 from J, leaving 8 bases between them. From germline, CDR1 is LNHNV and CDR2 YYDKDF (reference sequence). The CDR3 runs 15 residues. CDR3 sequence reads: CATSRGSRSYNEQFF. The CDR3 DNA reads as TGTGCCACCAGCAGAGGGTCCAGGTCCTACAATGAGCAGTTCTTC.

This clonotype was seen many times. The rearrangement joins TRBV7-2 to TRBJ1-2; 9 bases fit TRBD1. Per germline, CDR1 SGHTA and CDR2 FQGNSA. Losses at the gene ends were 3 bases for V and 5 bases for J; bases not matched to a gene: 4. The CDR3 consists of 14 residues. CDR3 sequence reads: CASSFIQGAYGYTF. As DNA, the CDR3 is TGTGCCAGCAGCTTTATACAGGGGGCTTATGGCTACACCTTC.

This chain joins TRBV29-1 and TRBJ1-1; D possibly corresponds to TRBD1 (6 bases). The length of the CDR3 is 11 residues. Between the trimmed V and J ends, which lost 5 bases and 8 bases, there was a span of 12 bases. From germline, CDR1 is SQVTM and CDR2 ANQGSEA. As DNA, the CDR3 is TGCAGCGTTTGTCCCACAGGGGAAGCTTTCTTT. It specifies CSVCPTGEAFF.

This clonotype occurred a few times. The chain combines TRBV20-1 with TRBJ2-1, with 11 bases aligning to TRBD2. The V gene end was trimmed by 5 bases and the J gene end by 0 bases; junction bases not matched to a gene: 6. This CDR3 has 16 residues. Germline assignment: CDR1 DFQATT and CDR2 SNEGSKA (reference sequence). CDR3 amino acids: CSALTGLADSYNEQFF. The CDR3, as DNA: TGCAGTGCTCTTACGGGACTAGCGGACTCCTACAATGAGCAGTTCTTC.

The sample holds a few counts of this clonotype. The J gene is TRBJ2-7, the V gene TRBV14, with D possibly called TRBD1 or TRBD2 (5 bases each). The CDR3 is 13 amino acids. Trimming shortened V by 5 bases and J by 5 bases, and 13 bases separated the two germline ends. Germline V gene sequence: CDR1 SGHDN, CDR2 FVKESK. DNA for the CDR3: TGTGCCAGCAGCACTCAGGGAGAGAACGAGCAGTACTTC. The encoded protein is CASSTQGENEQYF. Combining the CDR3 with reference TRBV14 and TRBJ2-7 gives the whole variable domain EAGVTQFPSHSVIEKGQTVTLRCDPISGHDNLYWYRRVMGKEIKFLLHFVKESKQDESGMPNNRFLAERTGGTYSTLKVQPAELEDSGVYFCASSTQGENEQYFGPGTRLTVT.

CDR3 sequence reads: CASSSPRGAGNEQFF. In DNA, the CDR3 is TGTGCCAGCAGCTCCCCCCGGGGGGCGGGAAATGAGCAGTTCTTC. The J gene is TRBJ2-1, the V gene TRBV7-9; D may be TRBD2 (7 bases). The CDR3 loop spans 15 amino acids. With 4 bases removed from V and 7 bases from J, the gap between germline ends came to 17 bases. The V gene's germline CDR1 is SEHNR and CDR2 FQNEAQ (reference sequence).

A word on this clonotype: A single base separates this from a much larger clone, so it may be a read error. The chain carries TRBV11-3 and TRBJ2-7, with 10 bases fitting TRBD2. Germline trimming cut 4 bases from V and 0 bases from J; bases unmatched to any gene: 6. The CDR3 length is 16 residues. Germline assignment: CDR1 SGHNT and CDR2 YENEEA. The CDR3 protein is CASSSGLAERSYEQYV. In nucleotides, the CDR3 is TGTGCCAGCAGCTCCGGACTAGCGGAACGCTCCTACGAGCAGTACGTC.

The sample holds many counts of this clonotype. J is TRBJ2-5 and V is TRBV7-2; 7 nucleotides agree with TRBD2. The germline gives CDR1 SGHTA, CDR2 FQGNSA. The V segment lost 5 bases and the J segment 7 bases; nucleotides outside the gene matches: 10. CDR3 length: 14 amino acids. The CDR3 DNA reads TGTGCCAGCAGCCCCGGGACTACGGTCGGGACCCAGTACTTC. It is translated as CASSPGTTVGTQYF.

This clonotype was seen ten or more times. CDR3 in DNA: TGTGCCAGCAGCTTAACTAGCGGGGGCCTGAACACCGGGGAGCTGTTTTTT. The encoded protein is CASSLTSGGLNTGELFF. V gene TRBV7-9 combines with J gene TRBJ2-2, with 11 bases that match TRBD2. The germline V gene has CDR1 SEHNR and CDR2 FQNEAQ (reference sequence). V shed 2 bases and J 1 base; nucleotides not matched to a gene: 3. The CDR3 runs 17 residues.